The rows below give T cell receptor beta chains drawn from one sample of a study of cytomegalovirus exposure and HLA in healthy donors. Assay: immunoSEQ multiplex PCR; the TCRdb copy retains only in-frame clones and omits some. Among almost 200,000 clones, 75% to 85% were seen once, and the ten largest hold approximately 2.4%. The sequenced sample was PBMCs. The receptors derive from a woman aged 45-65 years in good health and CMV-seronegative. Both conserved end residues are part of each CDR3. D genes are given only for firm matches. Expanded clones are given a class, and other clones once, few, many or no size at all.

TRBD2,-,TRBJ2-3,TRBV15,TGTGCCACCAGCAGAGATAGGACTAGGGCTAGCACAGATACGCAGTATTTT,CATSRDRTRASTDTQYF
TRBD2,once,TRBJ2-1,TRBV7-9,TGTGCCAGCAGCCCAGCCCCTAGCGGAGCCTACAATGAGCAGTTCTTC,CASSPAPSGAYNEQFF
TRBD1,-,TRBJ1-4,TRBV6-5,TGTGCCAGCAGAATGACGACAGGGGTCTATGAAAAACTGTTTTTT,CASRMTTGVYEKLFF
-,-,TRBJ1-2,TRBV19,TGTGCCAGTAGTATCGAAGGGGTACGCGACTACACCTTC,CASSIEGVRDYTF
TRBD1,-,TRBJ1-2,TRBV7-9,TGTGCCAGCAGCTATTATGGACAGGCCGGAGAGAACTATGGCTACACCTTC,CASSYYGQAGENYGYTF
TRBD2,-,TRBJ2-1,TRBV6-5,TGTGCCAGCACAAAGGGTACTAGCGGGAGAGATGAGCAGTTCTTC,CASTKGTSGRDEQFF
TRBD1,-,TRBJ2-6,TRBV28,TGTGCCAGCACATTGCAACAGGGGGCGGTTGGGGCCAACGTCCTGACTTTC,CASTLQQGAVGANVLTF
-,once,TRBJ2-5,TRBV7-9,TGTGCCAGCAGCCCTAGTTCCGAGACCCAGTACTTC,CASSPSSETQYF
TRBD1,-,TRBJ1-1,TRBV28,TGTGCCAGCAGTTTATTGGGACAGGGGCGAGAAAACACTGAAGCTTTCTTT,CASSLLGQGRENTEAFF
-,-,TRBJ2-3,TRBV5-1,TGCGCCAGCAGCTTGGGTGCTAAGCGGGGCACAGATACGCAGTATTTT,CASSLGAKRGTDTQYF
-,-,TRBJ1-5,TRBV19,TGTGCCAGCCAGGGGAGGGGAGCAGTAGCGCCCCAGCATTTT,CASQGRGAVAPQHF
-,-,TRBJ1-5,TRBV19,TGTGCCACAGTTTCAGGCTATAGCAATCAGCCCCAGCATTTT,CATVSGYSNQPQHF
-,-,TRBJ1-2,TRBV28,TGTGCCAGCAGTTTCTCCAGGACAGCCTACTCGAACTATGGCTACACCTTC,CASSFSRTAYSNYGYTF
-,-,TRBJ1-2,TRBV15,TGTGCCACCAGCAGAAACCGTGGGGCGGGAAGCTGGTATGGCTACACCTTC,CATSRNRGAGSWYGYTF
-,-,TRBJ2-1,TRBV7-9,TGTGCCAGCAGCTTAGCTAGGGTCGGGAGCTCCTACAATGAGCAGTTCTTC,CASSLARVGSSYNEQFF
TRBD1,-,TRBJ1-1,TRBV30,TGTGCCATATCGACAGGGTCAAACACTGAAGCTTTCTTT,CAISTGSNTEAFF
-,-,TRBJ1-2,TRBV5-1,TGCGCCAGCAGCTTCGGACAGACGAACTATGGCTACACCTTC,CASSFGQTNYGYTF
-,few,TRBJ1-5,TRBV27,TGTGCCAGCAGTCCTACCGAAATTCAGCCCCAGCATTTT,CASSPTEIQPQHF
TRBD1,-,TRBJ2-4,TRBV7-9,TGTGCCAGCAGCGACGGGACAGGGGGGACCAAAAACATTCAGTACTTC,CASSDGTGGTKNIQYF
-,-,TRBJ2-7,TRBV27,TGTGCCAGCAGTTTTTTTTCGGGAGTTCAGTACGAGCAGTACTTC,CASSFFSGVQYEQYF
TRBD1,-,TRBJ2-7,TRBV6-6,TGTGCCAGCAGGGCAACAGGGGACTACGAGCAGTACTTC,CASRATGDYEQYF
TRBD1,-,TRBJ1-2,TRBV27,TGTGCCAGCAGACCCACAGGGGGCGGGGGCTACACCTTC,CASRPTGGGGYTF
TRBD1,once,TRBJ1-1,TRBV28,TGTGCCAGCAGTCCATCCGGGACAGGGGGTCTGGGTGAAGCTTTCTTT,CASSPSGTGGLGEAFF
TRBD2,-,TRBJ2-3,TRBV28,TGTGCCAGCAGTTTATCCTTGGCGGGACTAGGACCAGATACGCAGTATTTT,CASSLSLAGLGPDTQYF
TRBD1,-,TRBJ2-5,TRBV9,TGTGCCAGCAACATGGGACAGGGGGCGCAGGAGACCCAGTACTTC,CASNMGQGAQETQYF
TRBD2,-,TRBJ2-1,TRBV19,TGTGCCAGTAGTAGGGTAGCGGGAGGGGGAAATGAGCAGTTCTTC,CASSRVAGGGNEQFF
TRBD2,-,TRBJ2-2,TRBV7-2,TGTGCCAGCAGCCCCGCAATAGCGGGAGGGCCGTCAGGGAGCGGGGAGCTGTTTTTT,CASSPAIAGGPSGSGELFF
-,-,TRBJ1-5,TRBV6-1,TGTGCCAGCAGTACCGGGACACTTAATCAGCCCCAGCATTTT,CASSTGTLNQPQHF
-,-,TRBJ1-1,TRBV9,TGTGCCAGCAGCGTAGCTACCGGGGGAGGACTCTATGAAGCTTTCTTT,CASSVATGGGLYEAFF
TRBD1,-,TRBJ2-2,TRBV19,TGTGCCAGTAAGAACAGGGGATTATCCGGGGAGCTGTTTTTT,CASKNRGLSGELFF
TRBD1,-,TRBJ1-4,TRBV7-9,TGTGCCAGCAGCTTAGCACAGGGGGCAATACTGTTTTTT,CASSLAQGAILFF
TRBD1,-,TRBJ2-7,TRBV4-2,TGTGCCAGCAGCCAGGCCTGGGGACAGGGAAACGAGCAGTACTTC,CASSQAWGQGNEQYF